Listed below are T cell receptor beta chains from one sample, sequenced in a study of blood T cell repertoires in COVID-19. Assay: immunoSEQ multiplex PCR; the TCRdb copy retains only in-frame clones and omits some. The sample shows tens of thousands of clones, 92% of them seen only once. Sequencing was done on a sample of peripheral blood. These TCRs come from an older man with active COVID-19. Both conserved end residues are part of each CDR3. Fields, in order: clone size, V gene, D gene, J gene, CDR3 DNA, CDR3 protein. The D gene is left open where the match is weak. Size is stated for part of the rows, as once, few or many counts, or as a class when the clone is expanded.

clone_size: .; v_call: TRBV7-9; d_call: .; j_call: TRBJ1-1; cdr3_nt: TGTGCCAGCAGCTTATCCCAGGGGAACACTGAAGCTTTCTTT; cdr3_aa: CASSLSQGNTEAFF
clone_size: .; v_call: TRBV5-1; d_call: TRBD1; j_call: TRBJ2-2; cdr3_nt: TGCGCCAGCAGCGCGGGACAGGGGAACACCGGGGAGCTGTTTTTT; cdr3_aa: CASSAGQGNTGELFF
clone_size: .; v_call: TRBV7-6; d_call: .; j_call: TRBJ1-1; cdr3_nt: TGTGCCAGCAGCACAGGACAGAACATGAACACTGAAGCTTTCTTT; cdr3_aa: CASSTGQNMNTEAFF
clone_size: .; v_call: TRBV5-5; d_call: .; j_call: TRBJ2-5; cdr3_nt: TGTGCCAGCAGCTTTAGGCCTGCCAGGGCCGAGACCCAGTACTTC; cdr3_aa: CASSFRPARAETQYF
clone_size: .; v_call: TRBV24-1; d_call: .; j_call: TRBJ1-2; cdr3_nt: TGTGCCACCAGTGATTGGACAGTAAACTATGGCTACACCTTC; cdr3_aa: CATSDWTVNYGYTF
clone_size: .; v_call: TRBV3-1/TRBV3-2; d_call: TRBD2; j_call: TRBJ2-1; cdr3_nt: TGTGCCAGCAGCCCCACACGGCGACTAGCGGGAGGGGACGAGCAGTTCTTC; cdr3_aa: CASSPTRRLAGGDEQFF
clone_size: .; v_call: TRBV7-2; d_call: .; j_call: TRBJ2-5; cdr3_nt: TGTGCCAGCAGCCCCCCGGGCCGGGGAGGGGTCAGGGGGACCCAGTACTTC; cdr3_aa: CASSPPGRGGVRGTQYF
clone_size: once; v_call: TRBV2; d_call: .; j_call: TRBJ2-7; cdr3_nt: TGTGCCAGCATCTCCTTTTCCGGGACAACCTACGAGCAGTACTTC; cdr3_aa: CASISFSGTTYEQYF
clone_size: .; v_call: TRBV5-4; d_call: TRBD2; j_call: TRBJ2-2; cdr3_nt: TGTGCCAGCAGCCAGGGACTAGCGGCGAACACCGGGGAGCTGTTTTTT; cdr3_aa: CASSQGLAANTGELFF
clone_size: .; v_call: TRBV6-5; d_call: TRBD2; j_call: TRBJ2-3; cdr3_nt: TGTGCCAGCAAACCGGGACTAGCAACAGATACGCAGTATTTT; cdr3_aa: CASKPGLATDTQYF
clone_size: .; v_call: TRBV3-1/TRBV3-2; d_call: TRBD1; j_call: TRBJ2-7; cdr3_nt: TGTGCCAGCAGCCAAGACCGAGGGGGACAGAGCTACGAGCAGTACTTC; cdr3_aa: CASSQDRGGQSYEQYF
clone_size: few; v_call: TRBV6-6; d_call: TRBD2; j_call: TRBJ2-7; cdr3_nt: TGTGCCAGCAGTCCCCGACCGGGGGGAGTGTCGGTTTACGAGCAGTACTTC; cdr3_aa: CASSPRPGGVSVYEQYF
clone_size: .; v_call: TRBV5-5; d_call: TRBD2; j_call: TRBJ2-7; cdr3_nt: TGTGCCAGCAGCTTGTACGCGGGACTAGTAACCTACGAGCAGTACTTC; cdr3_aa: CASSLYAGLVTYEQYF
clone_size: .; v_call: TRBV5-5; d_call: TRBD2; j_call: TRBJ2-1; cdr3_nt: TGTGCCAGCAGCTTGGGAGGACTAGCCTACAATGAGCAGTTCTTC; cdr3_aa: CASSLGGLAYNEQFF
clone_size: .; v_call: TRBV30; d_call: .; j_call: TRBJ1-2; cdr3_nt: TGTGCCTGGAGTGTAGCCCCCAGGGGTGGTGGCTACACCTTC; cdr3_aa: CAWSVAPRGGGYTF
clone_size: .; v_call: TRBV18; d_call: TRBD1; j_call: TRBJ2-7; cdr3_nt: TGTGCCAGCTCCGTGGGACAGGGTTCCTACGAGCAGTACTTC; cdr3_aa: CASSVGQGSYEQYF
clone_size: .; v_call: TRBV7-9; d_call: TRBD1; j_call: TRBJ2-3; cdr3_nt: TGTGCCAGCAGCTTATGGGACAGGGGGGCAGATACGCAGTATTTT; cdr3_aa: CASSLWDRGADTQYF
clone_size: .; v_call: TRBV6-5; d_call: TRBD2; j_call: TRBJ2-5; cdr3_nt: TGTGCCAGCAGTTACAGGGCGGGGGGGCCGGAGACCCAGTACTTC; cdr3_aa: CASSYRAGGPETQYF
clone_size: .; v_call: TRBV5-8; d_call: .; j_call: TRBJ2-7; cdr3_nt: TGTGCCAGCAGCTTGGTCGGGAGCTCCTACGAGCAGTACTTC; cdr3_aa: CASSLVGSSYEQYF
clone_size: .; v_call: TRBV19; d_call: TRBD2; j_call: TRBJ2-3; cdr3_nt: TGTGCCGCGGGCGGGGGGGCCAAGTCGTCTACAGATACGCAGTATTTT; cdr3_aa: CAAGGGAKSSTDTQYF
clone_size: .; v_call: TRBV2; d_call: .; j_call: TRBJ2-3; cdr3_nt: TGTGCCAGCTCCCGGGACACCACCACAGATACGCAGTATTTT; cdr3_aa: CASSRDTTTDTQYF
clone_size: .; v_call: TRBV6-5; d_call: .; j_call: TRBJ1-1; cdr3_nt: TGTGCCAGCAGTTACTCGAAAGGGGTTGAAGCTTTCTTT; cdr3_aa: CASSYSKGVEAFF
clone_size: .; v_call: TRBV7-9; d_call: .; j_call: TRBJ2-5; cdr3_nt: TGTGCCAGCAGCTATGGCTTACACAGGGATTCACTCCAAGAGACCCAGTACTTC; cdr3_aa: CASSYGLHRDSLQETQYF
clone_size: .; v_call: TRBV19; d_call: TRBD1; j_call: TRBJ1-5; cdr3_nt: TGTGCCAGTAGTATAGGCCCCTCAGGGGGCTACAATCAGCCCCAGCATTTT; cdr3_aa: CASSIGPSGGYNQPQHF
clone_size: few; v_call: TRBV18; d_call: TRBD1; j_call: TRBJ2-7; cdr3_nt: TGTGCCAGCTCACCCGGGACAGGGAGGAACGAGCAGTACTTC; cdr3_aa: CASSPGTGRNEQYF
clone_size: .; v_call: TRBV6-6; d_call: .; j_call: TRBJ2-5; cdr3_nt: TGTGCCAGCAGTTACACCCACGGGTCAGATGTTCGGACCCAGTACTTC; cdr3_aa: CASSYTHGSDVRTQYF